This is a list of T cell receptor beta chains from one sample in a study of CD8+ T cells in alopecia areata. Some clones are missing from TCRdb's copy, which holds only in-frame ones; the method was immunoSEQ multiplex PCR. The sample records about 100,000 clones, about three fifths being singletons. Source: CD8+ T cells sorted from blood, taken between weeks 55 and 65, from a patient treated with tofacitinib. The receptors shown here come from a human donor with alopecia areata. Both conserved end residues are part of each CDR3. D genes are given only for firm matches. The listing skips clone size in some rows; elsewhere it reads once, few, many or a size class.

CDR3 protein: CASSLLSGGAYEQYF; CDR3 DNA: TGTGCCAGTAGTCTACTCAGCGGGGGGGCGTACGAGCAGTACTTC; J gene: TRBJ2-7; D gene: TRBD2; V gene: TRBV19; clone size: NA
CDR3 protein: CAWGRGPSTEAFF; CDR3 DNA: TGTGCCTGGGGCAGGGGGCCGAGCACTGAAGCTTTCTTT; J gene: TRBJ1-1; D gene: TRBD1; V gene: TRBV30; clone size: NA
CDR3 protein: CATSRVGGSYEQYF; CDR3 DNA: TGTGCCACCAGCAGAGTAGGGGGCTCCTACGAGCAGTACTTC; J gene: TRBJ2-7; D gene: NA; V gene: TRBV15; clone size: NA
CDR3 protein: CSVGGLGTGNTGELFF; CDR3 DNA: TGCAGCGTTGGGGGACTCGGGACAGGGAACACCGGGGAGCTGTTTTTT; J gene: TRBJ2-2; D gene: TRBD1; V gene: TRBV29-1; clone size: NA
CDR3 protein: CASSFRGSQPQHF; CDR3 DNA: TGTGCCAGCAGTTTCAGGGGATCTCAGCCCCAGCATTTT; J gene: TRBJ1-5; D gene: NA; V gene: TRBV27; clone size: NA
CDR3 protein: CASSGTGDTGELFF; CDR3 DNA: TGTGCCAGCAGTGGGACAGGGGACACCGGGGAGCTGTTTTTT; J gene: TRBJ2-2; D gene: TRBD1; V gene: TRBV6-5; clone size: few
CDR3 protein: CASSYGAGPGYEQYF; CDR3 DNA: TGCGCCAGCAGCTATGGCGCGGGGCCCGGCTACGAGCAGTACTTC; J gene: TRBJ2-7; D gene: NA; V gene: TRBV5-1; clone size: NA
CDR3 protein: CASQQGGTGELFF; CDR3 DNA: TGTGCCAGCCAACAGGGAGGGACCGGGGAGCTGTTTTTT; J gene: TRBJ2-2; D gene: NA; V gene: TRBV9; clone size: NA
CDR3 protein: CASSDSWTTKDYGYTF; CDR3 DNA: TGTGCCAGCAGTGACTCTTGGACCACAAAGGACTATGGCTACACCTTC; J gene: TRBJ1-2; D gene: NA; V gene: TRBV6-4; clone size: few
CDR3 protein: CASSQSSGPTSSYEQYF; CDR3 DNA: TGCGCCAGCAGCCAATCCTCCGGCCCCACTAGCTCCTACGAGCAGTACTTC; J gene: TRBJ2-7; D gene: NA; V gene: TRBV4-1; clone size: NA
CDR3 protein: CASFVWSGYTF; CDR3 DNA: TGTGCCTCATTCGTATGGAGTGGCTACACCTTC; J gene: TRBJ1-2; D gene: NA; V gene: TRBV5-8; clone size: NA
CDR3 protein: CSAKPPGNYGYTF; CDR3 DNA: TGCAGCGCCAAACCCCCGGGGAACTATGGCTACACCTTC; J gene: TRBJ1-2; D gene: NA; V gene: TRBV29-1; clone size: NA
CDR3 protein: CASSSRERAGYNEQFF; CDR3 DNA: TGTGCCAGCAGCTCACGGGAAAGGGCCGGGTACAATGAGCAGTTCTTC; J gene: TRBJ2-1; D gene: NA; V gene: TRBV2; clone size: NA
CDR3 protein: CASSISNNEQFF; CDR3 DNA: TGTGCCAGCAGCATCAGTAACAATGAGCAGTTCTTC; J gene: TRBJ2-1; D gene: NA; V gene: TRBV7-9; clone size: few
CDR3 protein: CAISESESSWQPQHF; CDR3 DNA: TGTGCCATCAGTGAGTCTGAAAGTTCCTGGCAGCCCCAGCATTTT; J gene: TRBJ1-5; D gene: NA; V gene: TRBV10-3; clone size: medium-sized
CDR3 protein: CASNTGWTRLHEQYF; CDR3 DNA: TGTGCCAGCAATACGGGGTGGACAAGGCTGCACGAGCAGTACTTC; J gene: TRBJ2-7; D gene: NA; V gene: TRBV2; clone size: NA
CDR3 protein: CASSLDRSYQPQHF; CDR3 DNA: TGTGCCAGCAGCCTAGACAGGTCCTATCAGCCCCAGCATTTT; J gene: TRBJ1-5; D gene: NA; V gene: TRBV27; clone size: NA
CDR3 protein: CASSLARGPPYNEQFF; CDR3 DNA: TGTGCCAGCAGCTTGGCGCGGGGGCCCCCCTACAATGAGCAGTTCTTC; J gene: TRBJ2-1; D gene: NA; V gene: TRBV7-2; clone size: few
CDR3 protein: CASSFGTTSTDTQYF; CDR3 DNA: TGTGCCAGCAGCTTCGGGACAACTAGCACAGATACGCAGTATTTT; J gene: TRBJ2-3; D gene: NA; V gene: TRBV11-2; clone size: few
CDR3 protein: CSVEGDNQGDYGYTF; CDR3 DNA: TGCAGCGTTGAAGGAGACAACCAGGGGGACTATGGCTACACCTTC; J gene: TRBJ1-2; D gene: TRBD1; V gene: TRBV29-1; clone size: NA
CDR3 protein: CAILRASGTQYF; CDR3 DNA: TGTGCCATCCTCAGGGCGTCTGGTACGCAGTATTTT; J gene: TRBJ2-3; D gene: NA; V gene: TRBV2; clone size: few
CDR3 protein: CAWSTSRSPLHF; CDR3 DNA: TGTGCCTGGAGCACCAGTCGTTCACCCCTCCACTTT; J gene: TRBJ1-6; D gene: NA; V gene: TRBV30; clone size: few
CDR3 protein: CASTRSRDLGSEAFF; CDR3 DNA: TGCGCCAGCACCCGTTCTCGGGACTTAGGCTCTGAAGCTTTCTTT; J gene: TRBJ1-1; D gene: NA; V gene: TRBV4-1; clone size: NA
CDR3 protein: CASLSGGADTGELFF; CDR3 DNA: TGTGCCAGCCTTAGCGGGGGGGCGGATACCGGGGAGCTGTTTTTT; J gene: TRBJ2-2; D gene: TRBD2; V gene: TRBV11-2; clone size: NA
CDR3 protein: CASGLVLSGNEQFF; CDR3 DNA: TGTGCTAGTGGTTTGGTACTTAGCGGCAATGAGCAGTTCTTC; J gene: TRBJ2-1; D gene: NA; V gene: TRBV12-5; clone size: NA
CDR3 protein: CASIRGENIQYF; CDR3 DNA: TGTGCCAGCATTCGGGGGGAAAACATTCAGTACTTC; J gene: TRBJ2-4; D gene: TRBD2; V gene: TRBV2; clone size: NA
CDR3 protein: CASSRAGATTNEKLFF; CDR3 DNA: TGCGCCAGCAGCCGCGCGGGGGCCACGACTAATGAAAAACTGTTTTTT; J gene: TRBJ1-4; D gene: NA; V gene: TRBV4-1; clone size: NA
CDR3 protein: CASSGVQPGQGRDSPLHF; CDR3 DNA: TGTGCCAGCAGCGGCGTTCAACCAGGACAGGGCAGGGATTCACCCCTCCACTTT; J gene: TRBJ1-6; D gene: TRBD1; V gene: TRBV9; clone size: few
CDR3 protein: CASSSSGNLNEKLFF; CDR3 DNA: TGTGCCAGCAGCTCATCAGGGAATTTAAATGAAAAACTGTTTTTT; J gene: TRBJ1-4; D gene: NA; V gene: TRBV7-2; clone size: NA
CDR3 protein: CASSHGGSETEAFF; CDR3 DNA: TGTGCCAGCAGTCACGGCGGGTCGGAGACTGAAGCTTTCTTT; J gene: TRBJ1-1; D gene: NA; V gene: TRBV6-6; clone size: NA
CDR3 protein: CASSLDQGPYPGANVLTF; CDR3 DNA: TGTGCCAGCAGCTTAGACCAGGGACCCTACCCTGGGGCCAACGTCCTGACTTTC; J gene: TRBJ2-6; D gene: NA; V gene: TRBV11-1; clone size: NA
CDR3 protein: CASSQDAGQESSYEQYF; CDR3 DNA: TGTGCCAGCAGCCAAGACGCAGGGCAGGAAAGCTCCTACGAGCAGTACTTC; J gene: TRBJ2-7; D gene: NA; V gene: TRBV7-6; clone size: few
CDR3 protein: CAWSYGASGTDTQYF; CDR3 DNA: TGTGCCTGGAGTTACGGAGCCTCGGGCACAGATACGCAGTATTTT; J gene: TRBJ2-3; D gene: NA; V gene: TRBV30; clone size: NA
CDR3 protein: CASSQPPAGTYEQYF; CDR3 DNA: TGCGCCAGCAGCCAACCCCCGGCCGGGACTTACGAGCAGTACTTC; J gene: TRBJ2-7; D gene: NA; V gene: TRBV4-1; clone size: NA
CDR3 protein: CASSWASEQFF; CDR3 DNA: TGTGCCAGCAGCTGGGCCAGTGAGCAGTTCTTC; J gene: TRBJ2-1; D gene: NA; V gene: TRBV5-6; clone size: NA
CDR3 protein: CASSWGPYSNQPQHF; CDR3 DNA: TGTGCCAGTAGTTGGGGCCCTTATAGCAATCAGCCCCAGCATTTT; J gene: TRBJ1-5; D gene: NA; V gene: TRBV19; clone size: NA
CDR3 protein: CASSIVQGMYEQYF; CDR3 DNA: TGTGCCAGTAGTATCGTCCAGGGTATGTACGAGCAGTACTTC; J gene: TRBJ2-7; D gene: NA; V gene: TRBV19; clone size: NA
CDR3 protein: CASSYGQGLYGYTF; CDR3 DNA: TGTGCCAGCAGTTACGGACAGGGCCTCTATGGCTACACCTTC; J gene: TRBJ1-2; D gene: TRBD1; V gene: TRBV6-5; clone size: NA
CDR3 protein: CASSSKTESSYNEQFF; CDR3 DNA: TGTGCCAGTAGTTCTAAGACCGAGAGCTCCTACAATGAGCAGTTCTTC; J gene: TRBJ2-1; D gene: NA; V gene: TRBV19; clone size: NA
CDR3 protein: CASSPHPGYNEQFF; CDR3 DNA: TGTGCCAGCAGCCCCCACCCAGGGTACAATGAGCAGTTCTTC; J gene: TRBJ2-1; D gene: NA; V gene: TRBV11-2; clone size: NA
CDR3 protein: CAWSFGLGPYNEQFF; CDR3 DNA: TGTGCCTGGAGTTTCGGACTAGGTCCCTACAATGAGCAGTTCTTC; J gene: TRBJ2-1; D gene: TRBD2; V gene: TRBV30; clone size: NA
CDR3 protein: CASSIRGEKETQYF; CDR3 DNA: TGTGCCAGTAGTATCCGGGGGGAGAAAGAGACCCAGTACTTC; J gene: TRBJ2-5; D gene: TRBD2; V gene: TRBV19; clone size: once
CDR3 protein: CASSQEEGMSNQPQHF; CDR3 DNA: TGTGCCAGCAGCCAAGAAGAGGGGATGAGCAATCAGCCCCAGCATTTT; J gene: TRBJ1-5; D gene: NA; V gene: TRBV4-2; clone size: once
CDR3 protein: CASSRRQVLTNEKLFF; CDR3 DNA: TGTGCCAGCAGCCGCCGCCAAGTCCTAACTAATGAAAAACTGTTTTTT; J gene: TRBJ1-4; D gene: NA; V gene: TRBV13; clone size: NA
CDR3 protein: CASSLGSEPGSGANVLTF; CDR3 DNA: TGTGCCAGCAGCTTAGGTTCTGAACCAGGCTCTGGGGCCAACGTCCTGACTTTC; J gene: TRBJ2-6; D gene: NA; V gene: TRBV7-9; clone size: NA
CDR3 protein: CASSLVIGANVLTF; CDR3 DNA: TGTGCCAGCAGCTTAGTTATAGGGGCCAACGTCCTGACTTTC; J gene: TRBJ2-6; D gene: NA; V gene: TRBV7-9; clone size: few
CDR3 protein: CASSGTSVSYNEQFF; CDR3 DNA: TGTGCCAGCAGCGGCACTAGCGTGTCCTACAATGAGCAGTTCTTC; J gene: TRBJ2-1; D gene: TRBD2; V gene: TRBV5-6; clone size: NA
CDR3 protein: CASSSILPLGGNQPQHF; CDR3 DNA: TGTGCCAGCAGCTCCATTCTTCCTCTTGGGGGCAATCAGCCCCAGCATTTT; J gene: TRBJ1-5; D gene: NA; V gene: TRBV4-2; clone size: NA
CDR3 protein: CASSLTYEQYF; CDR3 DNA: TGCGCCAGCAGCCTGACCTACGAGCAGTACTTC; J gene: TRBJ2-7; D gene: NA; V gene: TRBV5-1; clone size: NA
CDR3 protein: CASSEASGTAYEQYF; CDR3 DNA: TGTGCCAGCAGTGAAGCGTCCGGGACAGCTTACGAGCAGTACTTC; J gene: TRBJ2-7; D gene: TRBD1; V gene: TRBV6-1; clone size: NA
CDR3 protein: CASSMGGELFF; CDR3 DNA: TGTGCCTCTTCCATGGGTGGAGAGCTGTTTTTT; J gene: TRBJ2-2; D gene: NA; V gene: TRBV19; clone size: NA
CDR3 protein: CASSIGQGGQPQHF; CDR3 DNA: TGTGCCAGCAGTATCGGACAGGGCGGACAGCCCCAGCATTTT; J gene: TRBJ1-5; D gene: TRBD1; V gene: TRBV27; clone size: few
CDR3 protein: CASSSTGQIQETQYF; CDR3 DNA: TGTGCCAGCAGCTCGACAGGACAGATCCAAGAGACCCAGTACTTC; J gene: TRBJ2-5; D gene: NA; V gene: TRBV7-9; clone size: few
CDR3 protein: CASSSPEEENSTNEKLFF; CDR3 DNA: TGTGCCAGCAGCTCCCCCGAGGAGGAGAACTCAACTAATGAAAAACTGTTTTTT; J gene: TRBJ1-4; D gene: NA; V gene: TRBV11-3; clone size: few
CDR3 protein: CASSLEDYGYTF; CDR3 DNA: TGTGCCAGCAGCTTGGAAGACTATGGCTACACCTTC; J gene: TRBJ1-2; D gene: NA; V gene: TRBV5-6; clone size: NA
CDR3 protein: CASSQDRGTYEQYF; CDR3 DNA: TGTGCCAGCAGCCAAGATAGGGGAACCTACGAGCAGTACTTC; J gene: TRBJ2-7; D gene: NA; V gene: TRBV14; clone size: few
CDR3 protein: CARRQGPWGQPQHF; CDR3 DNA: TGCGCCAGAAGACAGGGGCCTTGGGGCCAGCCCCAGCATTTT; J gene: TRBJ1-5; D gene: TRBD1; V gene: TRBV23-1; clone size: NA
CDR3 protein: CATSSPDRLSGYTF; CDR3 DNA: TGTGCCACCAGCAGCCCGGACAGATTGAGTGGCTACACCTTC; J gene: TRBJ1-2; D gene: NA; V gene: TRBV15; clone size: NA
CDR3 protein: CATSQGQGGYEQYF; CDR3 DNA: TGTGCCACCAGTCAGGGACAGGGGGGCTACGAGCAGTACTTC; J gene: TRBJ2-7; D gene: TRBD1; V gene: TRBV15; clone size: few
CDR3 protein: CAWSVRAYNEQFF; CDR3 DNA: TGTGCCTGGAGTGTGCGGGCCTACAATGAGCAGTTCTTC; J gene: TRBJ2-1; D gene: NA; V gene: TRBV30; clone size: NA